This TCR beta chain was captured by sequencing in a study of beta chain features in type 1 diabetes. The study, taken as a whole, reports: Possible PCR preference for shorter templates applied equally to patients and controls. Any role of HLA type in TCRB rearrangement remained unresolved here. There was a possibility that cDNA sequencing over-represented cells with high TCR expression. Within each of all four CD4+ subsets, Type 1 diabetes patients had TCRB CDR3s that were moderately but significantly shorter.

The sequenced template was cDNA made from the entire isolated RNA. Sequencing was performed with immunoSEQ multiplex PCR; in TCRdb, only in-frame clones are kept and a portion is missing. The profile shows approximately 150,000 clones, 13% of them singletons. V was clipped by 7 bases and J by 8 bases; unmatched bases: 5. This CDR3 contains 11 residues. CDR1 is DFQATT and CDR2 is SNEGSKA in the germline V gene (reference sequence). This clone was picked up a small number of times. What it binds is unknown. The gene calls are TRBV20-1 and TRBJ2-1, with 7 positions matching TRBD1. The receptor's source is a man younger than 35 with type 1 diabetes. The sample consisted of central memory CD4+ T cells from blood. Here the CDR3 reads CSVVGGDEQFF. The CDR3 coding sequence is TGCAGTGTCGTAGGGGGCGATGAGCAGTTCTTC.